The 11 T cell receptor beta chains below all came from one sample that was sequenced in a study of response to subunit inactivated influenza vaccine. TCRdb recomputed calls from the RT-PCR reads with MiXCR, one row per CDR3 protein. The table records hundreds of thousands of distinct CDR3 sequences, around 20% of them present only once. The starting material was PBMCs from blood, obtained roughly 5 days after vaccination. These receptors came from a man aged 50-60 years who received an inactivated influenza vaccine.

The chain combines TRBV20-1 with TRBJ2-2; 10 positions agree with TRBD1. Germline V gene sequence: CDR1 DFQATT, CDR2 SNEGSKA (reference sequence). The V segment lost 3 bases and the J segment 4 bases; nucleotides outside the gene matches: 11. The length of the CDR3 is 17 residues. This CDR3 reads CSASPMGQGTPTGELFF. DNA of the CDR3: TGCAGTGCTAGTCCTATGGGACAGGGGACACCCACCGGGGAGCTGTTTTTT.

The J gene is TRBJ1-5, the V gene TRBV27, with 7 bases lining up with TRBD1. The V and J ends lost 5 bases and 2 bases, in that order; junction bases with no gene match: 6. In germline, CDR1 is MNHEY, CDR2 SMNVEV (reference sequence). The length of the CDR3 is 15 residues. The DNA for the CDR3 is TGTGCCAGCAGTCCCTGGACAGGAGGCAATCAGCCCCAGCATTTT. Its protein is CASSPWTGGNQPQHF.

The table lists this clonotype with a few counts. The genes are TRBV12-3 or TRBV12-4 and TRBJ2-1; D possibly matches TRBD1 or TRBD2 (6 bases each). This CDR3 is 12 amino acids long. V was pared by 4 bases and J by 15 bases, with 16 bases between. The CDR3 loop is CASSSRSGARFF. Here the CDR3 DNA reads TGTGCCAGCAGTTCGAGGTCGGGGGCCCGGTTCTTC.

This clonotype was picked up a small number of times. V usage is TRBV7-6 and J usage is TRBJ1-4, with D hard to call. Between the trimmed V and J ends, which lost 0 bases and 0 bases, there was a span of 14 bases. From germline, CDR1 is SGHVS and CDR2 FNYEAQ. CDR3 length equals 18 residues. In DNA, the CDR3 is TGTGCCAGCAGCTTAGCGTTTAAGCACAAGGCAACTAATGAAAAACTGTTTTTT. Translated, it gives CASSLAFKHKATNEKLFF.

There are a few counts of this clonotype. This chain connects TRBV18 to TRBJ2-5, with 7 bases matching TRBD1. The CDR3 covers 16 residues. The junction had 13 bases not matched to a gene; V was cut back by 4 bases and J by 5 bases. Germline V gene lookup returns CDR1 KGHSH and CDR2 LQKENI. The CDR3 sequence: CASSLRDSPQGETQYF. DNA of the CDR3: TGTGCCAGCTCACTCCGGGACAGCCCTCAAGGGGAGACCCAGTACTTC.

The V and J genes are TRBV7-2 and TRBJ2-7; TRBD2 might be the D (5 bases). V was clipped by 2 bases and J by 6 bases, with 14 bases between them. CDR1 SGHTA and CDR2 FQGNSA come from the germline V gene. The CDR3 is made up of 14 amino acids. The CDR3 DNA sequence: TGTGCCAGCAGCTTACAGAGGGCCGGGCCCGAGCAGTACTTC. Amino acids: CASSLQRAGPEQYF.

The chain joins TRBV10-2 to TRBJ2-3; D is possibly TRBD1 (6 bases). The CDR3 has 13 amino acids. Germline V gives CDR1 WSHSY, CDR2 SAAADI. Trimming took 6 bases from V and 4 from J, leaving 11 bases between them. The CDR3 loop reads CASSGTPADTQYF. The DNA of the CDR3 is TGCGCCAGCAGCGGGACACCGGCAGATACGCAGTATTTT.

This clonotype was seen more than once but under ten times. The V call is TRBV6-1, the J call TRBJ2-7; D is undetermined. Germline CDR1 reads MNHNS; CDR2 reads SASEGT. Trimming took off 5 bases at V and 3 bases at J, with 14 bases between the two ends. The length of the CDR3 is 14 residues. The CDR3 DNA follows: TGTGCCAGCAGTACCCGGACCGCTGTCTACGAGCAGTACTTC. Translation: CASSTRTAVYEQYF.

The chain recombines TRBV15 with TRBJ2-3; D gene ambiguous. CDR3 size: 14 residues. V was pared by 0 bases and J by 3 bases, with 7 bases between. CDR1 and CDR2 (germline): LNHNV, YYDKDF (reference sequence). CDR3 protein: CATSRDDSTDTQYF. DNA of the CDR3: TGTGCCACCAGCAGAGATGACTCAACAGATACGCAGTATTTT. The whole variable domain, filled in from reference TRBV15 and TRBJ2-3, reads DAMVIQNPRYQVTQFGKPVTLSCSQTLNHNVMYWYQQKSSQAPKLLFHYYDKDFNNEADTPDNFQSRRPNTSFCFLDIRSPGLGDTAMYLCATSRDDSTDTQYFGPGTRLTVL.

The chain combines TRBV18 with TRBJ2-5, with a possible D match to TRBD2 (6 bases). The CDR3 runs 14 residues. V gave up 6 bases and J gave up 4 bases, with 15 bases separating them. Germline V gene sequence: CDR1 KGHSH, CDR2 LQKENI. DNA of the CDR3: TGTGCCAGCTCTCAATGGGACGGGGGAGAGACCCAGTACTTC. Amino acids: CASSQWDGGETQYF.

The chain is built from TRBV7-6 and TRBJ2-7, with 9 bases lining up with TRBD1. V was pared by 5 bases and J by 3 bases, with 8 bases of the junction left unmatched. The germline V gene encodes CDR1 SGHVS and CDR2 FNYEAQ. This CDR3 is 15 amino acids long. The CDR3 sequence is CASSARQGVDYEQYF. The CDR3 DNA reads TGTGCCAGCAGCGCAAGACAGGGGGTGGACTACGAGCAGTACTTC. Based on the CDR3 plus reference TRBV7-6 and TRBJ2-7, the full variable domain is GAGVSQSPRYKVTKRGQDVALRCDPISGHVSLYWYRQALGQGPEFLTYFNYEAQQDKSGLPNDRFSAERPEGSISTLTIQRTEQRDSAMYRCASSARQGVDYEQYFGPGTRLTVT.